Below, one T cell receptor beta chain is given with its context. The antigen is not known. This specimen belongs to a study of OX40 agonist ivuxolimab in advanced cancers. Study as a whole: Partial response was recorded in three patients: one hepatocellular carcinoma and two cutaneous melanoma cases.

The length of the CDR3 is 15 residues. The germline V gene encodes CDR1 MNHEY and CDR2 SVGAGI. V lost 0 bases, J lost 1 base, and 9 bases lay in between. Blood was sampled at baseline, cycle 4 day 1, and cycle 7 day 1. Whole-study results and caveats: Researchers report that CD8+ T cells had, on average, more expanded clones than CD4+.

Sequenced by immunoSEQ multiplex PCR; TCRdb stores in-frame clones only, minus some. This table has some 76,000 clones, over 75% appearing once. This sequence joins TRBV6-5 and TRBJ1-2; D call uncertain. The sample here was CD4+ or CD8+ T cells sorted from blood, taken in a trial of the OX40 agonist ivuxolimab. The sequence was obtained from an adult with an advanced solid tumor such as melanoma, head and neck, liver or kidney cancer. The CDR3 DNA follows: TGTGCCAGCAGTTACTCCTCGGGAGATAACTATGGCTACACCTTC. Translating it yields CASSYSSGDNYGYTF.